These 8 T cell receptor beta chains were all obtained from the same sample, sequenced in a study of T cell responses to AZD1222 COVID-19 vaccine. Sequenced by immunoSEQ multiplex PCR; TCRdb stores in-frame clones only, minus some. The sample yields roughly 140,000 clones, around 90% seen once. Sequences were derived from peripheral blood, sampled on day 0 of MenACWY control vaccination. These receptor sequences come from an adult in good health.

The rearrangement uses TRBV5-1 and TRBJ1-2; 10 positions agree with TRBD1. After removal of 4 bases from V and 1 base from J, the junction contained 10 bases not matched to a gene. This CDR3 contains 17 residues. Germline-derived CDR1 and CDR2 are SGHRS and YFSETQ. The CDR3 DNA reads TGCGCCAGCAGCCCCCGGGACAGGGGACTCCTTAACTATGGCTACACCTTC. Amino acids: CASSPRDRGLLNYGYTF.

The V and J genes are TRBV7-8 and TRBJ1-2, with D unresolved. CDR1 and CDR2 from the germline V gene are SGHVS and FQNEAQ. The V end was cut by 2 bases, the J end by 7 bases, with 20 bases between. The CDR3 totals 16 residues. CDR3 nucleotides: TGTGCCAGCAGCTTACTTGAGGGTCTATCTGGCGGTGGCTACACCTTC. Amino acid sequence: CASSLLEGLSGGGYTF.

The J gene is TRBJ1-1, the V gene TRBV11-3; D remains unclear. Germline CDR1 is SGHNT and CDR2 is YENEEA. The CDR3 spans 14 residues. V lost 0 bases, J lost 6 bases, and 11 bases lay in between. The CDR3 DNA reads TGTGCCAGCAGCTTAGATCTATCCGTAGCTGAAGCTTTCTTT. Translated, it gives CASSLDLSVAEAFF. The entire variable domain, with the rest obtained from reference TRBV11-3 and TRBJ1-1, is as follows: EAGVVQSPRYKIIEKKQPVAFWCNPISGHNTLYWYLQNLGQGPELLIRYENEEAVDDSQLPKDRFSAERLKGVDSTLKIQPAELGDSAVYLCASSLDLSVAEAFFGQGTRLTVV.

The chain has TRBV9 and TRBJ2-3; D uncertain. Germline values: CDR1 SGDLS, CDR2 YYNGEE. The CDR3 totals 15 residues. Trimming took off 1 base at V and 0 bases at J, with 9 bases between the two ends. CDR3 amino acids: CASSVFSPSTDTQYF. Written as DNA, the CDR3 is TGTGCCAGCAGCGTATTCTCCCCCAGCACAGATACGCAGTATTTT.

This chain joins TRBV6-5 and TRBJ1-3; D ambiguous. Germline V gives CDR1 MNHEY, CDR2 SVGAGI. The CDR3 has 16 amino acids. V shed 2 bases and J shed 1 base, with 12 bases lying between them. The CDR3 region has the DNA TGTGCCAGCAGTTACCGGGATTTCGTTTCTGGAAACACCATATATTTT. Protein product: CASSYRDFVSGNTIYF.

Only one count was recorded for this clone. CDR3 residues: CASSITGTRVPEAFF. The CDR3 nucleotides are TGTGCCAGTAGTATTACCGGGACAAGGGTCCCTGAAGCTTTCTTT. This rearrangement joins TRBV19 to TRBJ1-1; perhaps TRBD1 as D (6 bases). The germline V gene encodes CDR1 LNHDA and CDR2 SQIVND (reference sequence). The CDR3 spans 15 residues. The V end lost 3 bases, the J end lost 6 bases, and 17 bases lay between the germline ends.

The rearrangement links TRBV3-1 (or the pseudogene TRBV3-2) to TRBJ1-1; no definite D call. The CDR3 contains 12 residues. V was shortened by 1 base and J by 7 bases, with 7 bases between the two germline ends. CDR1 LGHDT and CDR2 YNNKEL come from the germline V gene (reference sequence). DNA of the CDR3: TGTGCCAGCAGCCAAGCTGAGGGTGAAGCTTTCTTT. Its translation is CASSQAEGEAFF.

J is TRBJ1-2 and V is TRBV7-3; D not resolved. The CDR3 runs to 13 residues. V was trimmed by 6 bases and J by 4 bases, leaving 12 bases between them. The germline V gene encodes CDR1 SGHTA and CDR2 FQGTGA. CDR3 nucleotides: TGTGCCAGCAGTCCGGACCGAAGCTATGGCTACACCTTC. Translated: CASSPDRSYGYTF. Variable domain in full (rest from reference TRBV7-3 and TRBJ1-2): GAGVSQTPSNKVTEKGKYVELRCDPISGHTALYWYRQSLGQGPEFLIYFQGTGAADDSGLPNDRFFAVRPEGSVSTLKIQRTERGDSAVYLCASSPDRSYGYTFGSGTRLTVV.